This TCR beta chain was documented in a study of shared clonotypes between healthy human individuals. Study donors comprised healthy, HIV-negative adults devoid of recent acute infection or vaccination. The sample holds one count of this clone. V shed 5 bases and J shed 4 bases, with 9 bases lying between them. The germline V gene has CDR1 KGHSH and CDR2 LQKENI. The CDR3 sequence is 13 residues long. Sequencing used immunoSEQ multiplex PCR; TCRdb keeps in-frame clones, though not all of them. The sample includes over a million clones, approximately 98.5% seen only once; the top ten take about 0.35%. The sequenced material came from naive CD4+ T cells sorted from blood. The subset denotes: CD45RA+ positively selected. The TCR sequence derives from a man in his thirties or forties in good health. The chain is built from TRBV18 and TRBJ1-5; perhaps TRBD1 as D (6 bases). For the CDR3, the DNA is TGTGCCAGCTCAGCACAGGGAAATCAGCCCCAGCATTTT. Its protein is CASSAQGNQPQHF.